These 31 T cell receptor beta chains were sequenced from one sample in a study of T cells in women clearing cervical HPV infection. The data were produced by immunoSEQ multiplex PCR, yet TCRdb's version contains in-frame clones alone and is incomplete. The listing records around 28,000 clones. Sequences were obtained from blood buffy coat. These receptor sequences come from a woman between 18 and 70 years old with a cervical HPV16 infection that either progressed to CIN3+ or cleared (not recorded which).

On this clone itself: The DNA ends 3 residues before the CDR3 does, and the rest of the CDR3 is filled in from the germline J gene. The chain uses TRBV18 and TRBJ2-2; possibly TRBD1 for D (6 bases). Germline V gives CDR1 KGHSH, CDR2 LQKENI. CDR3 size: 13 residues. Partial CDR3 DNA: TGTGCCAGCTCCGACAGGTTTAATGAAAAG. This encodes CASSDRFNEK. The entire CDR3 reads CASSDRFNEKLFF.

A word on this clone: The read terminates 3 residues before the CDR3 end, so the remaining end is supplied by the germline J gene. This rearrangement joins TRBV11-2 to TRBJ2-3, with 14 bases that match TRBD2. Germline-derived CDR1 and CDR2 are SGHAT and FQNNGV. The CDR3 runs 15 residues. The chain's CDR3 is CASSLTSGGAETQYF. The CDR3 bases that were read are TGTGCCAGCAGCTTGACTAGCGGGGGGGCGGAGACG.

A remark on this clone: Coverage ceases 3 residues before the CDR3 finishes, and the germline J gene fills in the end. The chain is built from TRBV5-4 and TRBJ1-6; no clear D gene. The CDR3 runs to 15 residues. Germline V gene sequence: CDR1 SGHNT, CDR2 YYREEE (reference sequence). Trimming took 4 bases from V and 10 from J, leaving 18 bases between them. The part of the CDR3 DNA that was read is TGTGCCAGCAGCCGAGGGTCAGGTGTTGAATCACCC. It yields the protein CASSRGSGVESP. The full CDR3 reads CASSRGSGVESPLHF.

For this clone: With the read ending 3 residues before the CDR3 end, the germline J gene is used to fill in that end. V gene TRBV2 combines with J gene TRBJ1-5; TRBD1 might be the D (6 bases). The CDR3 runs 14 residues. The V end lost 4 bases, the J end lost 7 bases, and 14 bases lay between the germline ends. Germline V gene data show CDR1 as SNHLY and CDR2 as FYNNEI. CDR3: CASSVRGLGQPQHF. The DNA read from the CDR3 is TGTGCCAGCAGTGTGCGGGGGCTTGGACAGCCC.

Notes on this clone: The sequenced fragment ends 3 residues before the CDR3 boundary, so the rest is inferred from the germline J gene. The rearrangement links TRBV19 to TRBJ1-5; 9 nucleotides agree with TRBD1. The germline CDR1 and CDR2 sequences are LNHDA and SQIVND (reference sequence). Trimming removed 6 bases from V and 3 bases from J; junction bases left unmatched: 6. The CDR3 runs to 15 residues. The sequenced part of the CDR3 DNA is TGTGCCAGTAGGATGGACAGGGGATACAATCAGCCC. It is translated as CASRMDRGYNQP. The CDR3 as a whole reads CASRMDRGYNQPQHF.

Notes on this clone: The read falls 3 residues short of the CDR3 end, and the missing part is taken from the germline J gene. The rearrangement joins TRBV5-1 to TRBJ2-5, with 9 bases identical to TRBD1. Unmatched junction bases numbered 3, after V lost 1 base and J lost 5 bases. The V gene's germline CDR1 is SGHRS and CDR2 YFSETQ. The CDR3 is 14 residues long. The chain's CDR3 is CASSLRDRGETQYF. The sequenced part of the CDR3 DNA is TGCGCCAGCAGCTTGAGAGACAGGGGGGAGACC. The variable domain in full, with the rest retrieved from reference TRBV5-1 and TRBJ2-5, is KAGVTQTPRYLIKTRGQQVTLSCSPISGHRSVSWYQQTPGQGLQFLFEYFSETQRNKGNFPGRFSGRQFSNSRSEMNVSTLELGDSALYLCASSLRDRGETQYFGPGTRLLVL.

Here the CDR3 reads CASSLTSGGLEQETQYF. The covered CDR3 bases are TGTGCCAGCAGCCTTACTAGCGGGGGACTCGAGCAAGAGACC. The chain has TRBV3-1 (or the pseudogene TRBV3-2) and TRBJ2-5; TRBD2 matches at 11 bases. Read data end 3 residues before the CDR3 end; the end is taken from the germline J gene. The CDR3 sequence is 17 residues long. V was pared by 4 bases and J by 2 bases, with 9 bases of the junction left unmatched. Germline V lookup: CDR1 LGHDT, CDR2 YNNKEL (reference sequence).

About this clone itself: The CDR3 extends 3 residues past the end of the read, so its final part is completed from the germline J gene. The chain carries TRBV2 and TRBJ1-4, with 11 bases matching TRBD1. The CDR3 runs to 14 residues. Germline V gives CDR1 SNHLY, CDR2 FYNNEI. CDR3 DNA (partial): TGTGCCAGCAGGTACGGACAGGGGGCTTCACCA. Translating gives CASRYGQGASP. The full CDR3 protein reads CASRYGQGASPLFF.

As concerns this clone: Read sequence stops 3 residues before the CDR3 end, and the germline J gene provides the missing end. This chain joins TRBV20-1 and TRBJ2-1; TRBD1 aligns across 11 bases. The CDR3 runs 15 residues. V shed 1 base, J shed 2 bases, and the junction held 1 base outside the gene matches. CDR1 is DFQATT, CDR2 SNEGSKA, per germline (reference sequence). CDR3 sequence: CSARGTGGTYNEQFF. The sequenced part of the CDR3 DNA is TGCAGTGCTAGAGGGACAGGGGGCACCTACAATGAG.

As regards this clone: The CDR3 extends 3 residues past the end of the read, so its final part is completed from the germline J gene. The genes are TRBV20-1 and TRBJ1-6, with 8 bases lining up with TRBD1. Germline CDR1 and CDR2: DFQATT and SNEGSKA (reference sequence). The CDR3 runs 14 residues. V was pared by 6 bases and J by 8 bases, with 9 bases of the junction left unmatched. The chain's CDR3 is CSASLVDRDSPLHF. The sequenced CDR3 bases are TGCAGTGCCAGCCTGGTGGACAGGGATTCACCC.

On this clone: The CDR3 goes on 3 residues after the read ends, and that part is filled in from the germline J gene. The J gene is TRBJ1-5, the V gene TRBV30, with a possible D match to TRBD1 (5 bases). The V end was cut by 8 bases, the J end by 7 bases, with 18 bases between. There are 13 residues in the CDR3. Germline loops: CDR1 GTSNPN, CDR2 SVGIG (reference sequence). The sequenced CDR3 bases are TGTGCCCAGTCGGGAGGGGATGGCCAGCCC. This translates into CAQSGGDGQP. Given in full, the CDR3 is CAQSGGDGQPQHF.

The covered CDR3 bases are TGCGCCAGCAGCTTTATGGGCAGCAACGAG. Encoded protein: CASSFMGSNE. The full CDR3 protein reads CASSFMGSNEQYF. The rearrangement links TRBV5-1 to TRBJ2-7; D gene ambiguous. The sequence runs out 3 residues before the end of the CDR3; the remainder is reconstructed from the germline J gene. The V gene lost 2 bases and the J gene lost 5 bases, with 11 bases spanning the gap. Germline lookup yields CDR1 SGHRS and CDR2 YFSETQ. The CDR3 consists of 13 residues.

Regarding this clone: The read ends 3 residues shy of where the CDR3 ends; the end is completed using the germline J gene. The V call is TRBV7-6, the J call TRBJ2-7; D gene unclear. V lost 0 bases, J lost 6 bases, and 15 bases lay in between. From germline, CDR1 is SGHVS and CDR2 FNYEAQ. CDR3 length: 15 amino acids. CDR3 in amino acids: CASSLATSPLAEQYF. The part of the CDR3 DNA that was read is TGTGCCAGCAGCTTAGCAACGTCTCCTTTAGCCGAG.

With respect to this clone: Coverage ceases 3 residues before the CDR3 finishes, and the germline J gene fills in the end. V is TRBV7-3 and J is TRBJ2-2; the match to TRBD1 covers 8 bases. The trim removed 5 bases at V and 5 bases at J, leaving 13 bases unmatched. Per germline, CDR1 SGHTA and CDR2 FQGTGA. CDR3 length: 17 amino acids. CDR3: CASSPGPTGEVTGELFF. The covered CDR3 bases are TGTGCCAGCAGCCCGGGACCGACAGGGGAGGTGACCGGGGAG. The complete variable domain, with remaining parts taken from reference TRBV7-3 and TRBJ2-2, reads GAGVSQTPSNKVTEKGKYVELRCDPISGHTALYWYRQSLGQGPEFLIYFQGTGAADDSGLPNDRFFAVRPEGSVSTLKIQRTERGDSAVYLCASSPGPTGEVTGELFFGEGSRLTVL.

Note on this clone: The DNA ends 3 residues before the CDR3 does, and the rest of the CDR3 is filled in from the germline J gene. The chain carries TRBV5-1 and TRBJ1-2, with TRBD1 as a possible D gene (5 bases). Trimming took 1 base from V and 7 from J, leaving 17 bases between them. CDR3 length equals 15 residues. Germline CDR1 is SGHRS and CDR2 is YFSETQ. CDR3: CASSLRLRASGGYTF. The CDR3 DNA, read in part, is TGCGCCAGCAGCTTGCGCCTCAGGGCCTCAGGTGGC.

Comment on this clone: The CDR3 end lies 3 residues beyond the end of the read and is filled in from the germline J gene. V usage is TRBV2 and J usage is TRBJ1-2; TRBD1 is a possible D gene (6 bases). The CDR3 is made up of 12 amino acids. Looked up from germline, CDR1 is SNHLY and CDR2 is FYNNEI. The CDR3 here is CASSAGAAGYTF. The covered CDR3 bases are TGTGCCAGCAGTGCAGGGGCGGCCGGC.

Concerning this clone itself: The CDR3 end is not reached by the read, which stops 3 residues before it; the germline J gene fills it in. This sample includes further DNA sequences coding for the same CDR3. The chain links TRBV7-2 to TRBJ1-2; 7 bases match TRBD1. Germline V gene lookup returns CDR1 SGHTA and CDR2 FQGNSA. This CDR3 is built from 12 residues. CDR3 loop: CASSFATGIYTF. Partial CDR3 DNA: TGTGCCAGCAGCTTCGCGACAGGGATT. The complete variable domain, with remaining parts taken from reference TRBV7-2 and TRBJ1-2, reads GAGVSQSPSNKVTEKGKDVELRCDPISGHTALYWYRQSLGQGLEFLIYFQGNSAPDKSGLPSDRFSAERTGGSVSTLTIQRTQQEDSAVYLCASSFATGIYTFGSGTRLTVV.

Concerning this clone: The sequence runs out 3 residues before the end of the CDR3; the remainder is reconstructed from the germline J gene. The chain is built from TRBV7-8 and TRBJ1-5; TRBD1 is a possible D gene (5 bases). This CDR3 comprises 13 residues. With 2 bases removed from V and 4 bases from J, the gap between germline ends came to 6 bases. From germline, CDR1 is SGHVS and CDR2 FQNEAQ. This CDR3 reads CASSLSGNQPQHF. The CDR3 bases that were read are TGTGCCAGCAGCTTATCAGGGAATCAGCCC.

The CDR3 protein is CASSLEGPYTEAFF. CDR3 bases read: TGTGCCAGCAGCTTGGAGGGGCCTTACACTGAA. The chain links TRBV5-6 to TRBJ1-1; tentatively, D is TRBD1 (5 bases). The read terminates 3 residues ahead of where the CDR3 ends, so the germline J gene completes it. V lost 0 bases and J lost 3, with 9 bases in between. The V gene's germline CDR1 is SGHDT and CDR2 YYEEEE. The CDR3 totals 14 residues.

Notes on this clone: The CDR3 end lies 3 residues beyond the end of the read and is filled in from the germline J gene. V is TRBV2 and J is TRBJ1-2; no reliable D call. The CDR3 runs 11 residues. The ends were cut back, 4 bases at V and 4 bases at J, with 4 bases in the middle. CDR1 is SNHLY, CDR2 FYNNEI, per germline. Partial CDR3 DNA: TGTGCCAGCAGTGCCAGCTATGGC. Translated: CASSASYG. The whole CDR3 region reads CASSASYGYTF.

A remark on this clone: The CDR3 end lies 3 residues beyond the end of the read and is filled in from the germline J gene. The chain carries TRBV2 and TRBJ2-5, with D tentatively TRBD1 (5 bases). V lost 6 bases and J lost 5, with 10 bases in between. In germline, CDR1 is SNHLY, CDR2 FYNNEI. This CDR3 is built from 12 residues. The part of the CDR3 DNA that was read is TGTGCCAGCAGCTACTCAGGGGAGACC. This translates into CASSYSGET. The CDR3 in full is CASSYSGETQYF.

About this clone: A junction boundary mismatches the germline segment, possibly from a read error. The read falls 3 residues short of the CDR3 end, and the missing part is taken from the germline J gene. This rearrangement joins TRBV6-2 or TRBV6-3 to TRBJ2-5; D is uncertain. The CDR3 covers 14 residues. Germline CDR1 and CDR2: MNHEY and SVGEGT. The part of the CDR3 DNA that was read is TGTGCCAGCAGTCCGCGACATCTTCAAGTGACC. Protein sequence: CASSPRHLQVT. The full CDR3 protein is CASSPRHLQVTQYF.

Comments on this clone: The observed sequence ends 3 residues before the CDR3 terminus, with the missing tail filled in from the germline J gene. The V call is TRBV28, the J call TRBJ1-6; D not certain. Germline lookup yields CDR1 MDHEN and CDR2 SYDVKM. CDR3 length equals 13 residues. CDR3 bases read: TGTGCCAGCAGTCCGTTGGGCCCCCAAACC. It specifies CASSPLGPQT. The entire CDR3 reads CASSPLGPQTLHF.

Comment on this clone: The read halts 3 residues ahead of the CDR3 end, with the missing end drawn from the germline J gene. The V and J genes are TRBV6-4 and TRBJ2-5; 11 bases fit TRBD1. The germline V gene encodes CDR1 MRHNA and CDR2 SNTAGT. The CDR3 contains 14 residues. The CDR3 here is CASSDGQGADTQYF. CDR3 bases read: TGTGCCAGCAGTGACGGACAGGGGGCAGATACC.

Worth noting for this clone: The CDR3 end is not reached by the read, which stops 3 residues before it; the germline J gene fills it in. This chain links TRBV20-1 with TRBJ2-5; 8 bases map to TRBD1. V trimming: 2 bases; J trimming: 2 bases; junction bases outside the gene matches: 7. This CDR3 contains 15 residues. Germline loops: CDR1 DFQATT, CDR2 SNEGSKA (reference sequence). This CDR3 is CSARQLTGEQETQYF. CDR3 DNA (partial): TGCAGTGCTAGACAATTGACAGGGGAACAAGAGACC.

As for this clone: The sequenced fragment ends 3 residues before the CDR3 boundary, so the rest is inferred from the germline J gene. The gene calls are TRBV2 and TRBJ1-2; a possible D gene is TRBD1 (5 bases). This CDR3 region has 16 residues. The germline V gene has CDR1 SNHLY and CDR2 FYNNEI. Here the CDR3 reads CASSRGGLSLTDTYTF. CDR3 bases read: TGTGCCAGCAGCCGCGGGGGTCTATCTCTCACAGATACC.

In the case of this clone: The DNA ends 3 residues before the CDR3 does, and the rest of the CDR3 is filled in from the germline J gene. The V call is TRBV7-3, the J call TRBJ1-4; TRBD1 agrees at 8 bases. The CDR3 sequence is 16 residues long. Germline CDR1 reads SGHTA; CDR2 reads FQGTGA. The CDR3 bases that were read are TGTGCCAGCAGCCCGGACAGGGTCTCTGGGGCCAACGTA. This codes for CASSPDRVSGANV. The complete CDR3 protein is CASSPDRVSGANVLFF.

A note on this clone: The CDR3 end lies 3 residues beyond the end of the read and is filled in from the germline J gene. The rearrangement uses TRBV5-1 and TRBJ1-2; 7 bases line up with TRBD1. This CDR3 has 15 amino acids. Germline V gives CDR1 SGHRS, CDR2 YFSETQ. Incomplete CDR3 DNA: TGCGCCAGCAGCTTGCAGACAGGGTCCTCCTACGAG. Encoded protein: CASSLQTGSSYE. The full CDR3 protein reads CASSLQTGSSYEYTF.

About this clone itself: The read is 3 residues too short to cover the CDR3 end, so that end is filled in from the germline J gene. This chain links TRBV20-1 with TRBJ1-4; D is perhaps TRBD1 (6 bases). The V gene lost 0 bases and the J gene lost 5 bases, with 7 bases spanning the gap. This CDR3 is built from 13 residues. CDR1 DFQATT and CDR2 SNEGSKA come from the germline V gene (reference sequence). The CDR3 DNA, read in part, is TGCAGTGCTAGAGACGGGACAAATGAAAAA. It translates to CSARDGTNEK. The complete CDR3 reads CSARDGTNEKLFF.

A word on this clone: The sequenced fragment ends 3 residues before the CDR3 boundary, so the rest is inferred from the germline J gene. The chain carries TRBV2 and TRBJ1-6; 10 bases match TRBD1. V was clipped by 7 bases and J by 8 bases; unmatched bases: 5. The CDR3 totals 14 residues. The germline gives CDR1 SNHLY, CDR2 FYNNEI. CDR3 loop: CASTGQGGDSPLHF. The part of the CDR3 DNA that was read is TGTGCCAGCACCGGACAGGGGGGGGATTCACCC.

About this clone itself: The read finishes 3 residues shy of the CDR3 end, and the germline J gene is used to complete it. This rearrangement joins TRBV20-1 to TRBJ2-5, with TRBD2 matching 8 bases. The CDR3 totals 17 residues. V dropped 0 bases and J dropped 2; count of bases not matched to a gene: 11. The V gene's germline CDR1 is DFQATT and CDR2 SNEGSKA (reference sequence). CDR3 sequence: CSARDRGGRAWQETQYF. The CDR3 bases that were read are TGCAGTGCTAGAGATCGGGGGGGCCGGGCGTGGCAAGAGACC.